These T cell receptor beta chains were read from a single sample in a study of low-dose radiotherapy and immunotherapy resistance in tumors. TCRdb fed the reads into MiXCR, producing one record per CDR3 protein. This table holds some 100,000 distinct CDR3 sequences, 20% to 25% found once. Sequenced material: PBMCs, taken after low-dose radiotherapy plus immunotherapy. The source of these receptors is a female donor with ovarian cancer. Each CDR3 is given with its conserved first and last residue. Fields, in order: clone size, D gene, J gene, V gene, CDR3 DNA, CDR3 protein. The D gene is left open where the match is weak. Size is stated for part of the rows, as once, few or many counts, or as a class when the clone is expanded.

.,TRBD2,TRBJ2-2,TRBV6-5,TGTGCCAGCAGCTTAGCGGGAGGGCACGGGGAGCTGTTTTTT,CASSLAGGHGELFF
many,.,TRBJ2-1,TRBV29-1,TGCAGCGTTGAAGTTCTGGGCTATGAGCAGTTCTTC,CSVEVLGYEQFF
many,.,TRBJ2-6,TRBV7-2,TGTGCCAGCAGCTTACGGGCAGGGCGCCGTGTCGGGGCCAACGTCCTGACTTTC,CASSLRAGRRVGANVLTF
.,.,TRBJ1-1,TRBV30,TGTGCCTGGACCCATCTCCAATCAATGAACACTGAAGCTTTCTTT,CAWTHLQSMNTEAFF
many,TRBD2,TRBJ2-1,TRBV24-1,TGTGCCACCAGTGATCGTGGGACTAGCGGGAGTTGGATTGGTGAGCAGTTCTTC,CATSDRGTSGSWIGEQFF
many,TRBD2,TRBJ2-2,TRBV7-9,TGTGCCAGCAGCTTAGTGCGGGGGGCGAACACCGGGGAGCTGTTTTTT,CASSLVRGANTGELFF
many,.,TRBJ2-3,TRBV7-3,TGTGCCAGCAGCCAAGGACAGACCACAGATACGCAGTATTTT,CASSQGQTTDTQYF
many,.,TRBJ2-7,TRBV5-1,TGCGCCAGCAGCATAAACACAGGTGAAACTAACGAGCAGTACTTC,CASSINTGETNEQYF
many,TRBD1,TRBJ2-5,TRBV29-1,TGCAGCGTTGAAGTGCAGGGGGCGCGTGTGGCCCAGTACTTC,CSVEVQGARVAQYF
many,.,TRBJ1-2,TRBV6-2/TRBV6-3,.,CASSSSTGWFGYTF
many,TRBD1,TRBJ2-2,TRBV25-1,TGTGCCAGCTGCGGGACAGGGGGCGCATTCAGATTCTCCGGGGAGCTGTTTTTT,CASCGTGGAFRFSGELFF
.,.,TRBJ2-1,TRBV7-9,TGTGCCAGCAGCCTTCCTGATGGTGAGCAGTTCTTC,CASSLPDGEQFF
few,.,TRBJ1-3,TRBV30,TGTGCCTGGAGTGTTTCCGGGACCTCTGGAAACACCATATATTTT,CAWSVSGTSGNTIYF
many,TRBD2,TRBJ2-3,TRBV4-2,TGTGCCAGCAGCCAGAAGGCGGGGGGTCGACTCACAGATACGCAGTATTTT,CASSQKAGGRLTDTQYF
many,.,TRBJ2-7,TRBV20-1,TGCAGTGCTAGACACAGGCCCTACGAGCAGTACTTC,CSARHRPYEQYF
few,.,TRBJ1-2,TRBV28,TGTGCCAGCAGTAATAATGGCCTAAACTATGGCTACACCTTC,CASSNNGLNYGYTF
many,.,TRBJ2-7,TRBV6-2/TRBV6-3,TGTGCCAGCAGTTTCACCTACGAGCAGTACTTC,CASSFTYEQYF
few,.,TRBJ2-1,TRBV28,TGTGCCAGCACCCCCGGGGGAAGGATCTACAATGAGCAGTTCTTC,CASTPGGRIYNEQFF
.,TRBD2,TRBJ2-3,TRBV24-1,TGTGCCACCAGTGATTTAGGGACTAGCGGGATGGGAACAGATACGCAGTATTTT,CATSDLGTSGMGTDTQYF
many,TRBD2,TRBJ2-7,TRBV5-1,TGCGCCAGCAGCAGACTAGCGGATCCCTACGAGCAGTACTTC,CASSRLADPYEQYF
many,.,TRBJ2-7,TRBV20-1,TGCAGTGCCCCAAGCGGAGGGCGAACCTACGAGCAGTACTTC,CSAPSGGRTYEQYF
many,.,TRBJ1-1,TRBV2,TGTGCCAGCAGTGTCGGTCCGAACACTGAAGCTTTCTTT,CASSVGPNTEAFF
few,TRBD1,TRBJ2-3,TRBV7-2,TGTGCCAGCAGTTCCAGCGACGGTCCCAGGGGGACAGATACGCAGTATTTT,CASSSSDGPRGTDTQYF
.,TRBD2,TRBJ2-1,TRBV10-2,TGCGCCAGCAGCTTAAGCGGGGGGGCCGGTATAAATGAGCAGTTCTTC,CASSLSGGAGINEQFF
many,.,TRBJ1-1,TRBV28,TGTGCCAGCAGGACCGGGCGAGGGACTGAAGCTTTCTTT,CASRTGRGTEAFF
many,TRBD2,TRBJ2-1,TRBV4-3,TGCGCCAGCAGCCCACCCGGGTTAGCGGGAGTACCTGAGCAGTTCTTC,CASSPPGLAGVPEQFF
many,TRBD2,TRBJ2-7,TRBV4-1,TGCGCCAGCAGCCAAGAGACTAGCGGGACCTACTACGAGCAGTACTTC,CASSQETSGTYYEQYF
many,.,TRBJ1-6,TRBV12-3/TRBV12-4,TGTGCCAGCAGCCGGAATAATTCACCCCTCCACTTT,CASSRNNSPLHF
many,.,TRBJ1-1,TRBV20-1,TGCAGTGCTAGCCTTGTCGGTGAAGCTTTCTTT,CSASLVGEAFF
.,.,TRBJ2-1,TRBV19,TGTGCCAGTAGTAGGGCAGGGAATGTGGCAGGTGAGCAGTTCTTC,CASSRAGNVAGEQFF
.,.,TRBJ2-2,TRBV12-3/TRBV12-4,TGTGCCAGCAGTTTAAGGGTATCGAACACCGGGGAGCTGTTTTTT,CASSLRVSNTGELFF
.,.,TRBJ2-3,TRBV20-1,TGCAGTGCTAGAGATCTTGAGGCTTTTATCACAGATACGCAGTATTTT,CSARDLEAFITDTQYF
many,TRBD2,TRBJ2-3,TRBV5-4,TGTGCCAGCAGCTTGACTAGCGGGGAAGTAGATACGCAGTATTTT,CASSLTSGEVDTQYF
many,.,TRBJ2-1,TRBV18,TGTGCCAGCTCACCACCGACTGTAAATGAGCAGTTCTTC,CASSPPTVNEQFF
many,TRBD2,TRBJ2-3,TRBV13,TGTGCCAGCAGCTTAGTAGGACTAGCGGGTCTCACAGATACGCAGTATTTT,CASSLVGLAGLTDTQYF
many,.,TRBJ1-2,TRBV30,TGTGCCTGGAGCAGCAGGGCCTATGGCTACACCTTC,CAWSSRAYGYTF
once,.,TRBJ1-4,TRBV20-1,TGCAGTGCTTCGATAAAGCTTGAAAAACTGTTTTTT,CSASIKLEKLFF
many,.,TRBJ2-3,TRBV14,TGTGCCAGCAGCCACGGGTCCAGCGTTACGCAGTATTTT,CASSHGSSVTQYF
.,.,TRBJ1-2,TRBV28,TGTGCCAGCACCGATGATTACAGGGTTTCGCGGCATGGCTACACCTTC,CASTDDYRVSRHGYTF
many,.,TRBJ1-5,TRBV6-1,TGTGCCAGCAGTGAAGTTGATAATCAGCCCCAGCATTTT,CASSEVDNQPQHF
many,TRBD2,TRBJ2-7,TRBV7-2,TGTGCCAGCACCCGGTCGGCGGTGGGGACTATCCTCTACGAGCAGTACTTC,CASTRSAVGTILYEQYF
many,.,TRBJ2-1,TRBV20-1,TGCAGTGCTAGTACCCCAGCTTACGCCGGGAGTGAGCAGTTCTTC,CSASTPAYAGSEQFF